A single sample is the source of the 20 T cell receptor beta chains below, sequenced in a study of cytotoxic CD8 clonotypes in ibrutinib-treated CLL. Using immunoSEQ multiplex PCR, the repertoire was profiled, and TCRdb retains in-frame clones only, with some absent. The sample holds about 140,000 clones, approximately 80% seen once. The material was PBMCs, obtained after 12 months of ibrutinib treatment. The source is a human donor with chronic lymphocytic leukemia.

The chain links TRBV7-2 to TRBJ2-3, with D perhaps matching TRBD2 (6 bases). The ends were cut back, 2 bases at V and 6 bases at J, with 27 bases in the middle. This CDR3 comprises 19 residues. Germline CDR1 SGHTA, CDR2 FQGNSA. This CDR3 reads CASSLTRGTSSAYGDTQYF. In nucleotides, the CDR3 is TGTGCCAGCAGCTTAACGCGCGGAACGTCTAGCGCCTACGGGGATACGCAGTATTTT.

The gene calls are TRBV11-2 and TRBJ2-1; the D is unclear. CDR1 is SGHAT, CDR2 FQNNGV, per germline. This CDR3 is 12 amino acids long. The V gene lost 4 bases and the J gene lost 8 bases, with 9 bases spanning the gap. The CDR3 protein is CASSSSKHEQFF. The CDR3 DNA reads TGTGCCAGCAGCTCGTCCAAACATGAGCAGTTCTTC.

The chain uses TRBV4-1 and TRBJ2-3; possibly TRBD2 for D (5 bases). V gave up 0 bases and J gave up 6 bases, with 10 bases separating them. The CDR3 is made up of 14 amino acids. The germline V gene encodes CDR1 MGHRA and CDR2 YSYEKL. CDR3 protein: CASSQDLDSDTQYF. DNA of the CDR3: TGCGCCAGCAGCCAAGATTTGGACTCCGATACGCAGTATTTT.

This clone was counted a few times. The rearrangement joins TRBV6-1 to TRBJ2-1; D may be TRBD2 (5 bases). V was pared by 0 bases and J by 2 bases, with 11 bases between. CDR3 length: 16 residues. Germline CDR1 and CDR2: MNHNS and SASEGT. CDR3 in DNA: TGTGCCAGCAGTGAAGCGAGGGAGTTCGCCTACAATGAGCAGTTCTTC. Translating it yields CASSEAREFAYNEQFF.

This rearrangement joins TRBV5-4 to TRBJ2-7; 7 bases agree with TRBD2. Germline V gives CDR1 SGHNT, CDR2 YYREEE (reference sequence). This CDR3 spans 16 amino acids. V lost 4 bases, J lost 3 bases, and 13 bases stayed unmatched. CDR3 DNA sequence: TGTGCCAGCAGCCCCTGGCGCAGCGGGGTTCTCTACGAGCAGTACTTC. Amino acids: CASSPWRSGVLYEQYF.

V is TRBV5-5 and J is TRBJ1-4; D not resolved. The CDR3 sequence is 14 residues long. Per the germline V gene, CDR1 is SGHKS and CDR2 is YYEKEE (reference sequence). The V end was cut by 1 base, the J end by 6 bases, with 10 bases between. The CDR3 spells CASSLSRTDEKLFF. Written as DNA, the CDR3 is TGTGCCAGCAGCTTGTCAAGGACGGATGAAAAACTGTTTTTT.

The V gene is TRBV20-1, the J gene TRBJ2-5; the D is unclear. The CDR3 contains 11 residues. Germline V gene data show CDR1 as DFQATT and CDR2 as SNEGSKA (reference sequence). The germline V and J ends were trimmed by 4 bases and 2 bases, with 5 bases remaining between them. CDR3 amino acids: CSANGQETQYF. CDR3 coding DNA: TGCAGTGCTAATGGGCAAGAGACCCAGTACTTC.

The V call is TRBV5-5, the J call TRBJ1-5; 8 bases fit TRBD1. V dropped 2 bases and J dropped 2; count of bases not matched to a gene: 3. CDR1 SGHKS and CDR2 YYEKEE come from the germline V gene (reference sequence). This CDR3 is 15 amino acids long. CDR3 in DNA: TGTGCCAGCAGCTTAGGGACAGGCCGCAATCAGCCCCAGCATTTT. Its translation: CASSLGTGRNQPQHF.

This chain uses TRBV10-3 with TRBJ2-1; D uncertain. The CDR3 has 12 residues. Trimming removed 6 bases at V and 7 bases at J, with 10 bases between. CDR1 and CDR2 (germline): ENHRY, SYGVKD. CDR3 DNA: TGTGCCATCAGCTCCATTGGGAATGAGCAGTTCTTC. This translates into CAISSIGNEQFF.

CDR3 residues: CASTRGNSPLHF. CDR3 nucleotides: TGTGCCAGCACCAGGGGGAATTCACCCCTCCACTTT. The chain employs TRBV27 and TRBJ1-6, with 7 bases aligning to TRBD1. Germline V gives CDR1 MNHEY, CDR2 SMNVEV (reference sequence). The CDR3 consists of 12 residues. After removal of 7 bases from V and 7 bases from J, the junction contained 1 base not matched to a gene.

The chain has TRBV5-1 and TRBJ2-1; TRBD2 matches 7 bases. The CDR3 is 16 residues long. The trim removed 3 bases at V and 0 bases at J, leaving 6 bases unmatched. In germline, CDR1 is SGHRS, CDR2 YFSETQ. CDR3 loop: CASSSRGESSYNEQFF. The CDR3 bases are TGCGCCAGCAGCTCCCGGGGGGAGAGCTCCTACAATGAGCAGTTCTTC. The full variable domain, its missing parts supplied by reference TRBV5-1 and TRBJ2-1, is KAGVTQTPRYLIKTRGQQVTLSCSPISGHRSVSWYQQTPGQGLQFLFEYFSETQRNKGNFPGRFSGRQFSNSRSEMNVSTLELGDSALYLCASSSRGESSYNEQFFGPGTRLTVL.

This rearrangement joins TRBV2 to TRBJ1-1; perhaps TRBD1 as D (5 bases). The length of the CDR3 is 11 residues. CDR1 and CDR2 from the germline V gene are SNHLY and FYNNEI. The germline V and J ends were trimmed by 6 bases and 8 bases, with 10 bases remaining between them. The CDR3 loop reads CASRDRTEAFF. CDR3 sequence (DNA): TGTGCCAGCAGAGATAGGACAGAAGCTTTCTTT.

This clone showed up just a few times. The V and J genes are TRBV6-5 and TRBJ1-6; D not certain. Between the trimmed V and J ends, which lost 6 bases and 10 bases, there was a span of 16 bases. The V gene's germline CDR1 is MNHEY and CDR2 SVGAGI. The CDR3 runs 14 residues. In DNA, the CDR3 is TGTGCCAGCAGGGAGTCAATTCTTAGCTCACCCCTCCACTTT. It translates to CASRESILSSPLHF.

This clone appeared once. V and J are TRBV5-6 and TRBJ2-1; D ambiguous. Per the germline V gene, CDR1 is SGHDT and CDR2 is YYEEEE. The CDR3 is made up of 15 amino acids. V was clipped by 3 bases and J by 0 bases, with 10 bases between them. The CDR3, as DNA: TGTGCCAGCAGCTCCTGGGGTTACTCCTACAATGAGCAGTTCTTC. Its protein is CASSSWGYSYNEQFF.

This chain joins TRBV6-6 and TRBJ1-5; D gene unclear. With 2 bases removed from V and 0 bases from J, the gap between germline ends came to 8 bases. Germline lookup yields CDR1 MNHNY and CDR2 SVGAGI (reference sequence). The CDR3 consists of 15 residues. This CDR3 is CASSYEGHSNQPQHF. The CDR3 nucleotides are TGTGCCAGCAGTTACGAAGGGCATAGCAATCAGCCCCAGCATTTT.

The J gene is TRBJ2-1, the V gene TRBV10-1; 14 nucleotides agree with TRBD2. This CDR3 spans 16 amino acids. CDR1 is WNHNN, CDR2 SYGVQD, per germline (reference sequence). V lost 9 bases and J lost 4; bases outside the gene matches: 8. The CDR3: CARSRLAGGDYNEQFF. The CDR3 DNA reads as TGCGCCAGGTCACGACTAGCGGGGGGGGATTACAATGAGCAGTTCTTC.

The chain has TRBV7-2 and TRBJ2-7; 9 bases align to TRBD2. Germline V lookup: CDR1 SGHTA, CDR2 FQGNSA. The CDR3 loop spans 14 amino acids. V lost 5 bases, J lost 2 bases, and 4 bases stayed unmatched. CDR3 amino acids: CASSPAGGPYEQYF. CDR3 nucleotides: TGTGCCAGCAGCCCAGCGGGAGGCCCCTACGAGCAGTACTTC.

The rearrangement uses TRBV5-1 and TRBJ2-5; 8 positions match TRBD2. There are 16 residues in the CDR3. With V trimmed by 4 bases and J by 4 bases, 12 bases remained unmatched. Per germline, CDR1 SGHRS and CDR2 YFSETQ. CDR3 bases: TGCGCCAGCAGCCAAGGACTAGCCTATCTTTTAGAGACCCAGTACTTC. It translates to CASSQGLAYLLETQYF.

This chain links TRBV6-6 with TRBJ1-1, with TRBD1 as a possible D gene (6 bases). Trimming stripped 6 bases from V and 7 bases from J, with 21 bases between. CDR1 is MNHNY, CDR2 SVGAGI, per germline (reference sequence). The CDR3 length is 15 residues. CDR3 protein: CASRSRGGRVGEAFF. The CDR3 nucleotides read TGTGCCAGCAGGAGCCGCGGGGGGCGGGTAGGTGAAGCTTTCTTT.

This clone was picked up a small number of times. This sequence joins TRBV30 and TRBJ1-1, with 7 positions matching TRBD1. J gave up 5 bases and V 1 base, and 4 bases lay outside the gene matches. Germline V lookup: CDR1 GTSNPN, CDR2 SVGIG (reference sequence). The CDR3 contains 13 residues. CDR3 region: CAWSGSGGTEAFF. The CDR3 coding sequence is TGTGCCTGGAGTGGATCAGGGGGGACTGAAGCTTTCTTT.